Reported below is one T cell receptor (beta chain). Its cognate antigen is unknown. These data are taken from a study of OX40 agonist ivuxolimab in advanced cancers. Study information: Intravenous ivuxolimab at 0.01 to 10 mg/kg was given to patients every 2 weeks. Patients with hepatocellular carcinoma, melanoma, renal cell or head and neck cancer made up the dose-escalation patients. Of mixed ages from 23 to 79 and averaging about 60 years, the group was about 80% male.

General observations from the study: Antigens targeted by the expanded peripheral T cells were not determined.

This table comes from immunoSEQ multiplex PCR, and its TCRdb copy is limited to in-frame clones, with some not included. The sample records about 73,000 clones, almost 90% being singletons. The CDR3 sequence is 13 residues long. V trimming: 1 base; J trimming: 6 bases; junction bases outside the gene matches: 1. Looked up from germline, CDR1 is MNHEY and CDR2 is SVGAGI. This clonotype originated in an adult with an advanced solid tumor such as melanoma, head and neck, liver or kidney cancer. The input for sequencing was CD4+ or CD8+ T cells sorted from blood, taken in a trial of the OX40 agonist ivuxolimab. The V and J genes are TRBV6-5 and TRBJ2-7, with TRBD1 matching over 9 bases. The CDR3: CASSYLDRGEQYF. The CDR3 DNA is TGTGCCAGCAGTTACTTGGACAGGGGCGAGCAGTACTTC.